This record concerns one T cell receptor beta chain sequence. The multiple sclerosis controls were treatment-naive patients affected by stable or active relapsing-remitting disease. TEMRA cells were FACS-enriched, with CD8+ and CD4+ T cells isolated negatively. CDR3 length: 15 amino acids. With 4 bases removed from V and 4 bases from J, the gap between germline ends came to 18 bases. The V gene's germline CDR1 is SGHRS and CDR2 YFSETQ. The RNA, roughly 0.45 to 1 ug, was put through reverse transcription using random hexamers. A multiplex approach, immunoSEQ multiplex PCR, amplified TCR beta CDR3 across 54 Vbeta and 13 Jbeta. TCRdb used MiXCR to reprocess the immunoSEQ multiplex PCR reads, holding one entry per CDR3 protein. The sample gives approximately 140,000 distinct CDR3 sequences, 85% to 95% of which show up once; around 0.11% is in the top ten. This sample is drawn from a study of CD8 T cells in Susac syndrome.

The TCR originated in a human donor with multiple sclerosis. The chain employs TRBV5-1 and TRBJ2-7, with D possibly matching TRBD1 (6 bases). The specimen sequenced was CD4+ T cells from PBMCs. The CDR3 protein is CASSVGTLDTYEQYF. In nucleotides, the CDR3 is TGCGCCAGCAGCGTGGGGACACTCGATACTTACGAGCAGTACTTC. Combining the CDR3 with reference TRBV5-1 and TRBJ2-7 gives the whole variable domain KAGVTQTPRYLIKTRGQQVTLSCSPISGHRSVSWYQQTPGQGLQFLFEYFSETQRNKGNFPGRFSGRQFSNSRSEMNVSTLELGDSALYLCASSVGTLDTYEQYFGPGTRLTVT.